Following are 28 T cell receptor beta chains from one sample sequenced in a study of beta chain features in type 1 diabetes. What was sequenced were expressed TCRB transcripts, since all of the isolated RNA had been reverse transcribed. Assay: immunoSEQ multiplex PCR; the TCRdb copy retains only in-frame clones and omits some. The data hold 310,000 or so clones, with 8% to 13% observed a single time. Sequences were obtained from naive CD4+ T cells from blood. The origin of the receptors is a woman aged 25 to 39 in good health.

This clone was counted only a few times. The rearrangement links TRBV30 to TRBJ2-1; 7 nucleotides match TRBD2. Trimming took 2 bases from V and 0 from J; bases not matched to a gene: 10. The CDR3 contains 17 residues. The germline gives CDR1 GTSNPN, CDR2 SVGIG (reference sequence). In DNA, the CDR3 is TGTGCCTGGAGTACCGGACCGGGACTACCCTCCTACAATGAGCAGTTCTTC. Amino acid sequence: CAWSTGPGLPSYNEQFF.

This clone was seen only a few times. This rearrangement joins TRBV28 to TRBJ2-1; the match to TRBD1 covers 11 bases. In germline, CDR1 is MDHEN, CDR2 SYDVKM. This CDR3 has 16 amino acids. The ends lost 5 bases at V and 5 bases at J; junction bases unmatched: 8. The CDR3 bases are TGTGCCAGCAGTCCCCCTGGACAGGGGGCGGACAATGAGCAGTTCTTC. Its protein is CASSPPGQGADNEQFF. Full variable domain (outside the CDR3, taken from reference TRBV28 and TRBJ2-1): DVKVTQSSRYLVKRTGEKVFLECVQDMDHENMFWYRQDPGLGLRLIYFSYDVKMKEKGDIPEGYSVSREKKERFSLILESASTNQTSMYLCASSPPGQGADNEQFFGPGTRLTVL.

This chain connects TRBV9 to TRBJ1-5, with D uncertain. V lost 3 bases, J lost 5 bases, and 12 bases lay in between. CDR1 and CDR2 (germline): SGDLS, YYNGEE. The CDR3 has 14 amino acids. CDR3 sequence reads: CASSALAGDQPQHF. The CDR3 nucleotides are TGTGCCAGCAGCGCTCTAGCGGGAGATCAGCCCCAGCATTTT.

This clone was seen a few times. The CDR3 here is CASGTGISYEQYF. The CDR3 DNA follows: TGTGCCAGTGGGACAGGGATCTCCTACGAGCAGTACTTC. This chain joins TRBV19 and TRBJ2-7; 9 bases map to TRBD1. This CDR3 has 13 residues. Looked up from germline, CDR1 is LNHDA and CDR2 is SQIVND (reference sequence). The junction had 2 bases not matched to a gene; V was cut back by 8 bases and J by 0 bases.

This clone was picked up a small number of times. The CDR3 spells CASSLGVDYGYTF. The CDR3 nucleotides are TGCGCCAGCAGCTTGGGAGTGGACTATGGCTACACCTTC. The V and J genes are TRBV5-1 and TRBJ1-2, with D unresolved. V dropped 0 bases and J dropped 3 bases, with 6 bases sitting between them. Germline CDR1 and CDR2: SGHRS and YFSETQ. The CDR3 has 13 residues.

This clone has just a few counts. CDR3: CASSKVRLAMIYNEQFF. The CDR3 DNA follows: TGTGCCAGCAGCAAAGTGAGACTAGCGATGATCTACAATGAGCAGTTCTTC. The chain joins TRBV21-1 to TRBJ2-1; TRBD2 reflects the table's D call only, with no check against the DNA. TRBV21-1 is a pseudogene. There are 17 residues in the CDR3.

The rearrangement links TRBV18 to TRBJ1-5; D is unclear. The V end was cut by 6 bases, the J end by 3 bases, with 9 bases between. Germline V gene lookup returns CDR1 KGHSH and CDR2 LQKENI. This CDR3 contains 13 residues. CDR3 nucleotide sequence: TGTGCCAGCTCCGAGGGAAACAATCAGCCCCAGCATTTT. It codes for CASSEGNNQPQHF.

This clone was detected only a few times. The V and J genes are TRBV6-1 and TRBJ1-5, with TRBD1 identical over 8 bases. The junction had 5 bases not matched to a gene; V was cut back by 6 bases and J by 7 bases. Germline values: CDR1 MNHNS, CDR2 SASEGT. CDR3 length: 13 amino acids. CDR3 sequence (DNA): TGTGCCAGCAGAGGCGGACAGGGCCAGCCCCAGCATTTT. Translated, it gives CASRGGQGQPQHF.

This clone was counted between two and nine times. The chain combines TRBV28 with TRBJ1-5, with D perhaps TRBD1 (5 bases). Trimming stripped 10 bases from V and 7 bases from J, with 14 bases between. Per germline, CDR1 MDHEN and CDR2 SYDVKM. This CDR3 is built from 12 residues. The CDR3 here is CATCGGGQPQHF. Written as DNA, the CDR3 is TGTGCCACCTGCGGGGGAGGCCAGCCCCAGCATTTT.

This chain connects TRBV29-1 to TRBJ1-4, with D unresolved. Looked up from germline, CDR1 is SQVTM and CDR2 is ANQGSEA. The CDR3 spans 13 residues. V was clipped by 6 bases and J by 7 bases, with 15 bases between them. DNA of the CDR3: TGCAGCGTCGACGGAGGCGCCGGTGAAAAACTGTTTTTT. Translated: CSVDGGAGEKLFF.

The chain joins TRBV6-6 to TRBJ2-5, with D maybe TRBD2 (5 bases). This CDR3 comprises 14 residues. Per germline, CDR1 MNHNY and CDR2 SVGAGI (reference sequence). Trimming removed 0 bases from V and 4 bases from J, with 9 bases in between. The CDR3 sequence is CASSYSTGTETQYF. DNA for the CDR3: TGTGCCAGCAGTTACTCGACGGGAACAGAGACCCAGTACTTC.

The chain uses TRBV7-9 and TRBJ2-1; D is undetermined. V gave up 4 bases and J gave up 4 bases, with 14 bases separating them. Germline CDR1 SEHNR, CDR2 FQNEAQ (reference sequence). The CDR3 contains 15 residues. CDR3 in amino acids: CASSSRTRGYNEQFF. The CDR3 DNA reads TGTGCCAGCAGCTCGCGAACTCGCGGTTACAATGAGCAGTTCTTC.

The J gene is TRBJ2-6, the V gene TRBV7-9; 7 bases agree with TRBD2. The CDR3 runs to 16 residues. After removal of 6 bases from V and 2 bases from J, the junction contained 7 bases not matched to a gene. Germline V gene data show CDR1 as SEHNR and CDR2 as FQNEAQ (reference sequence). CDR3 sequence reads: CASRQREKTGANVLTF. Written as DNA, the CDR3 is TGTGCCAGCAGACAGCGGGAAAAGACTGGGGCCAACGTCCTGACTTTC.

This clone was counted only a few times. The chain links TRBV7-3 to TRBJ2-4, with 8 bases fitting TRBD2. V lost 2 bases to trimming and J lost 10 bases; unmatched junction nucleotides: 4. The length of the CDR3 is 13 residues. Germline V gene sequence: CDR1 SGHTA, CDR2 FQGTGA. Here the CDR3 DNA reads TGTGCCAGCAGCTTACGGCAGCGGGGGATTCAGTACTTC. Its protein is CASSLRQRGIQYF. The full variable domain, its missing parts supplied by reference TRBV7-3 and TRBJ2-4, is GAGVSQTPSNKVTEKGKYVELRCDPISGHTALYWYRQSLGQGPEFLIYFQGTGAADDSGLPNDRFFAVRPEGSVSTLKIQRTERGDSAVYLCASSLRQRGIQYFGAGTRLSVL.

For the CDR3, the DNA is TGTGCCAGTACCCAAGGAGGGGGCAAGAAGAATGAGCAGTTCTTC. It is translated as CASTQGGGKKNEQFF. This chain connects TRBV19 to TRBJ2-1; D possibly corresponds to TRBD1 (7 bases). V was pared by 7 bases and J by 7 bases, with 20 bases between. Germline V CDR1 and CDR2: LNHDA, SQIVND (reference sequence). The CDR3 has 15 amino acids.

This clone has more than one count but fewer than ten. DNA of the CDR3: TGCGCCAGCAGCGGACAGGGGAGGCAAGAGACCCAGTACTTC. It yields the protein CASSGQGRQETQYF. The chain uses TRBV5-1 and TRBJ2-5; 9 bases are a match to TRBD1. The CDR3 loop spans 14 amino acids. The V and J ends lost 4 bases and 2 bases, in that order; junction bases with no gene match: 3. Germline V gene data show CDR1 as SGHRS and CDR2 as YFSETQ.

Points on this clone: Other nucleotide sequences in the sample specify the same CDR3. This chain links TRBV28 with TRBJ1-2; TRBD1 matches at 8 bases. Per the germline V gene, CDR1 is MDHEN and CDR2 is SYDVKM. There are 15 residues in the CDR3. Trimming cost V 6 bases and J 4 bases; bases outside gene matches: 10. The CDR3 loop is CASSTPGTGVYGYTF. The CDR3 DNA reads TGTGCCAGCAGCACACCCGGGACAGGCGTCTATGGCTACACCTTC.

This clone was picked up a small number of times. The chain carries TRBV23-1 and TRBJ2-7; tentative D call: TRBD1 (6 bases). TRBV23-1 is flagged as an ORF with uncertain function. The CDR3 extends over 15 amino acids. V dropped 2 bases and J dropped 4 bases, with 15 bases sitting between them. This chain's CDR3 is CASSQPAGESYEQYF. The DNA for the CDR3 is TGCGCCAGCAGTCAACCCGCAGGGGAAAGTTACGAGCAGTACTTC.

This clone has at least ten counts. V is TRBV14 and J is TRBJ2-6; D gene uncertain. The V and J ends lost 4 bases and 2 bases respectively, with 6 bases between them. Germline values: CDR1 SGHDN, CDR2 FVKESK. CDR3 length equals 14 residues. The CDR3 spells CASSRQAGANVLTF. CDR3 in DNA: TGTGCCAGCAGCCGGCAGGCTGGGGCCAACGTCCTGACTTTC.

This clone was counted a few times. The chain uses TRBV30 and TRBJ1-5, with TRBD1 as a possible D gene (5 bases). The V gene's germline CDR1 is GTSNPN and CDR2 SVGIG (reference sequence). V shed 2 bases and J shed 5 bases, with 19 bases lying between them. The CDR3 extends over 16 amino acids. CDR3 amino acids: CAWSRDWGGGDQPQHF. For the CDR3, the DNA is TGTGCCTGGAGTAGGGACTGGGGCGGCGGCGATCAGCCCCAGCATTTT.

This clone has a handful of counts. The chain uses TRBV28 and TRBJ2-7; D may be TRBD2 (5 bases). Trimming took 6 bases from V and 7 from J, leaving 19 bases between them. The CDR3 spans 14 residues. CDR1 is MDHEN and CDR2 is SYDVKM in the germline V gene. Here the CDR3 reads CASSEDSGPREQYF. DNA for the CDR3: TGTGCCAGCAGCGAGGACTCAGGCCCGAGGGAGCAGTACTTC.

This clone was seen only a few times. The chain combines TRBV27 with TRBJ2-7; TRBD2 matches at 9 bases. This CDR3 spans 13 amino acids. V trimming: 3 bases; J trimming: 5 bases; junction bases outside the gene matches: 2. CDR1 and CDR2 from the germline V gene are MNHEY and SMNVEV (reference sequence). CDR3 DNA: TGTGCCAGCAGTTTTAGCGGGAGAGACGAGCAGTACTTC. This translates into CASSFSGRDEQYF.

V and J are TRBV27 and TRBJ2-5; 8 bases match TRBD1. Unmatched junction bases numbered 3, after V lost 4 bases and J lost 5 bases. CDR1 and CDR2 (germline): MNHEY, SMNVEV (reference sequence). There are 13 residues in the CDR3. CDR3 nucleotide sequence: TGTGCCAGCAGTTCGGACAGGGCTGAGACCCAGTACTTC. Translation: CASSSDRAETQYF.

In the case of this clone: Within the sample, other DNA sequences also encode this same CDR3. The rearrangement links TRBV28 to TRBJ2-5; no clear D gene. The CDR3 is 11 residues long. The germline V and J ends were trimmed by 3 bases and 3 bases, with 2 bases remaining between them. CDR1 is MDHEN, CDR2 SYDVKM, per germline. CDR3 DNA sequence: TGTGCCAGCAGTTTCGAAGAGACCCAGTACTTC. It codes for CASSFEETQYF. The variable domain in full, with the rest retrieved from reference TRBV28 and TRBJ2-5, is DVKVTQSSRYLVKRTGEKVFLECVQDMDHENMFWYRQDPGLGLRLIYFSYDVKMKEKGDIPEGYSVSREKKERFSLILESASTNQTSMYLCASSFEETQYFGPGTRLLVL.

The chain is built from TRBV28 and TRBJ1-2; D is ambiguous. The ends were cut back, 3 bases at V and 0 bases at J, with 14 bases in the middle. The CDR3 covers 16 residues. Germline loops: CDR1 MDHEN, CDR2 SYDVKM. CDR3 coding DNA: TGTGCCAGCAGTTTGGTACCAGGCGCGCCTAACTATGGCTACACCTTC. Amino acids: CASSLVPGAPNYGYTF.

For the CDR3, the DNA is TGTGCCAGCAGCCTAGAGCTAGCGGGAGCCGGGGAGCTGTTTTTT. Amino acids: CASSLELAGAGELFF. This chain links TRBV5-4 with TRBJ2-2; 10 positions match TRBD2. J lost 6 bases, V lost 4 bases, and 6 bases had no gene match. Germline V gene lookup returns CDR1 SGHNT and CDR2 YYREEE (reference sequence). This CDR3 spans 15 amino acids.

In this sample, this clone turned up a few times. V usage is TRBV7-6 and J usage is TRBJ2-7; maybe TRBD2 (6 bases). Germline V CDR1 and CDR2: SGHVS, FNYEAQ. The germline V and J ends were trimmed by 2 bases and 4 bases, with 12 bases remaining between them. The CDR3 covers 14 residues. CDR3 sequence (DNA): TGTGCCAGCAGCTTAACTTCACTAGCTTACGAGCAGTACTTC. This translates into CASSLTSLAYEQYF. The full variable domain, with the rest looked up from reference TRBV7-6 and TRBJ2-7, is GAGVSQSPRYKVTKRGQDVALRCDPISGHVSLYWYRQALGQGPEFLTYFNYEAQQDKSGLPNDRFSAERPEGSISTLTIQRTEQRDSAMYRCASSLTSLAYEQYFGPGTRLTVT.

This rearrangement joins TRBV6-6 to TRBJ1-2; 7 bases are shared with TRBD1. Germline V gene data show CDR1 as MNHNY and CDR2 as SVGAGI (reference sequence). With 5 bases clipped from V and 5 bases from J, the junction kept 8 bases outside the gene matches. CDR3 size: 14 residues. This CDR3 is CASSAQTGRYGYTF. CDR3 sequence (DNA): TGTGCCAGCAGTGCTCAGACAGGGAGGTATGGCTACACCTTC.